These T cell receptor beta chains were read from a single sample in a study of patients and donors after allogeneic stem cell transplantation. In TCRdb, the RT-PCR reads were re-called with MiXCR into one record per CDR3 protein. The sample shows approximately 200,000 distinct CDR3 sequences, about 40% of them seen only once. Sequencing input: blood, either unsorted or a sorted T cell fraction (not recorded which). All receptors derive from a human donor who was either an allogeneic HSCT recipient or a stem cell or donor lymphocyte infusion donor (not recorded which). It is not recorded whose cells these are; they may come from a transplant donor. Both conserved end residues are part of each CDR3. D genes are given only for firm matches. Expanded clones get a size class; other rows say once, few or many, or leave the size out.

abundance: NA
len: 16
v_gene: TRBV5-6
d_gene: TRBD1
j_gene: TRBJ1-1
CDR3aa: CASSLAQGAMDTEAFF
CDR3nt: TGTGCCAGCAGCTTGGCCCAGGGGGCGATGGACACTGAAGCTTTCTTT

abundance: NA
len: 14
v_gene: TRBV20-1
d_gene: TRBD1
j_gene: TRBJ1-2
CDR3aa: CSATRTGKFSGYTF
CDR3nt: TGCAGTGCTACAAGGACAGGGAAGTTTTCAGGCTACACCTTC

abundance: few
len: 16
v_gene: TRBV7-3
d_gene: NA
j_gene: TRBJ2-1
CDR3aa: CASSRYLGTPYNEQFF
CDR3nt: TGTGCCAGCTCTCGGTATTTGGGGACTCCGTACAATGAGCAGTTCTTC

abundance: NA
len: 14
v_gene: TRBV20-1
d_gene: TRBD1
j_gene: TRBJ1-1
CDR3aa: CSAKPGQGRTEAFF
CDR3nt: TGCAGTGCTAAACCGGGACAGGGCCGAACTGAAGCTTTCTTT

abundance: few
len: 12
v_gene: TRBV12-3/TRBV12-4
d_gene: NA
j_gene: TRBJ2-3
CDR3aa: CASKGDTDTQYF
CDR3nt: TGTGCCAGCAAGGGGGACACAGATACGCAGTATTTT

abundance: NA
len: 14
v_gene: TRBV3-1
d_gene: NA
j_gene: TRBJ1-2
CDR3aa: CASSQDLSFWGYTF
CDR3nt: TGTGCCAGCAGCCAAGATCTCAGCTTTTGGGGCTACACCTTC

abundance: NA
len: 13
v_gene: TRBV15
d_gene: NA
j_gene: TRBJ2-7
CDR3aa: CATSRDTPYEQYF
CDR3nt: TGTGCCACCAGCAGAGATACCCCCTACGAGCAGTACTTC

abundance: NA
len: 15
v_gene: TRBV4-3
d_gene: NA
j_gene: TRBJ2-2
CDR3aa: CASSQRHWNTGELFF
CDR3nt: TGCGCCAGCAGCCAAAGACACTGGAACACCGGGGAGCTGTTTTTT

abundance: NA
len: 17
v_gene: TRBV6-2/TRBV6-3
d_gene: NA
j_gene: TRBJ1-2
CDR3aa: CASSYSMPGRSLNGYTF
CDR3nt: TGTGCCAGCAGTTACTCGATGCCGGGAAGAAGTTTGAATGGCTACACCTTC

abundance: few
len: 14
v_gene: TRBV12-3/TRBV12-4
d_gene: NA
j_gene: TRBJ1-1
CDR3aa: CASTPDGVGGEAFF
CDR3nt: TGTGCCAGCACCCCGGATGGCGTCGGAGGTGAAGCTTTCTTT